Described below is a single TCR beta chain sequence and its context. Its matching antigen is unknown. Produced via immunoSEQ multiplex PCR; TCRdb's table is partial and in-frame only. The sample includes about 44,000 clones, roughly 70% seen only once; the top ten take around 3%. The data derive from a study of PD-1 blockade in classical Hodgkin lymphoma. Sample time point: cycle 4 day 1 (C4D1), after five to seven weeks of nivolumab. After autologous stem cell transplantation all patients relapsed, and prior brentuximab vedotin exposure differed between cohorts. The CDR3 has 11 amino acids. Germline loops: CDR1 SGHNT, CDR2 YYREEE (reference sequence). V lost 0 bases, J lost 3 bases, and 1 base lay in between. Study results and caveats: Newly diagnosed patients and complete responders had comparable diversity at baseline. Patients excluded were those beginning nivolumab under 1 year after ASCT.

The material sequenced was peripheral blood mononuclear cells (PBMCs), taken before the fourth cycle of nivolumab. The V gene is TRBV5-4, the J gene TRBJ2-7; no definite D call. The TCR comes from a human donor with classical Hodgkin lymphoma. Here the CDR3 DNA reads TGTGCCAGCAGCTTGGACTACGAGCAGTACTTC. Translation gives CASSLDYEQYF.